Below, 16 T cell receptor beta chains from the same sample are listed, as sequenced in a study of cytomegalovirus exposure and HLA in healthy donors. The primer mix had 60 Vbeta and 13 Jbeta primers. This table comes from immunoSEQ multiplex PCR, and its TCRdb copy is limited to in-frame clones, with some not included. The sample includes roughly 110,000 clones, 75% to 85% of them seen just once. The specimen sequenced was PBMCs. Receptors originate from a woman aged 18-30 years in good health and CMV-seropositive.

This clone has just one count. The chain couples TRBV6-6 to TRBJ2-5; 12 bases map to TRBD2. The J call may not be correct, given that the DNA end is closer to TRBJ2-7. This CDR3 spans 15 amino acids. From germline, CDR1 is MNHNY and CDR2 SVGAGI (reference sequence). The CDR3: CASRGETSGSYEQYF. For the CDR3, the DNA is TGTGCCAGCAGGGGGGAGACTAGCGGGAGTTACGAGCAGTACTTC.

This chain connects TRBV7-2 to TRBJ1-2; TRBD1 aligns across 9 bases. The J segment lost 3 bases and the V segment lost 1 base, leaving 15 bases of the junction unmatched. This CDR3 has 19 residues. Germline V gene data show CDR1 as SGHTA and CDR2 as FQGNSA. CDR3 in DNA: TGTGCCAGCAGCTTAGTTCGGACAGGGGTCCTCGGGAGTTACTATGGCTACACCTTC. Amino acids: CASSLVRTGVLGSYYGYTF.

The rearrangement links TRBV2 to TRBJ1-5, with D unresolved. CDR1 and CDR2 from the germline V gene are SNHLY and FYNNEI. V was shortened by 2 bases and J by 5 bases, with 13 bases between the two germline ends. The CDR3 contains 15 residues. DNA for the CDR3: TGTGCCAGCAGTGAAAGAGTTAGGAGGGATCAGCCCCAGCATTTT. It encodes CASSERVRRDQPQHF.

The rearrangement uses TRBV4-2 and TRBJ2-7; D possibly corresponds to TRBD2 (6 bases). V was clipped by 0 bases and J by 3 bases, with 15 bases between them. CDR1 and CDR2 (germline): LGHNA, YNFKEQ. CDR3 length: 16 residues. The CDR3 reads CASSQDRNSGIYEQYF. The CDR3 coding sequence is TGTGCCAGCAGCCAAGATCGGAATAGCGGTATCTACGAGCAGTACTTC.

The CDR3 sequence: CASRSGGVRNNEQFF. CDR3 nucleotide sequence: TGTGCCAGCCGTTCCGGAGGGGTCAGGAACAATGAGCAGTTCTTC. V usage is TRBV4-2 and J usage is TRBJ2-1, with D possibly matching TRBD2 (6 bases). Trimming removed 8 bases at V and 5 bases at J, with 19 bases between. The CDR3 runs to 15 residues. The germline gives CDR1 LGHNA, CDR2 YNFKEQ.

This rearrangement joins TRBV21-1 to TRBJ2-3; TRBD2, as called in the table, went unchecked against the DNA. TRBV21-1 represents a pseudogene. This CDR3 region has 16 residues. The CDR3 DNA follows: TGTGCCAGAAAAATTCGTCTAGCGGGAATCACAGATACGCAGTATTTT. Its translation is CARKIRLAGITDTQYF.

This chain joins TRBV6-1 and TRBJ1-4; possibly TRBD1 for D (6 bases). CDR1 and CDR2 (germline): MNHNS, SASEGT. The V gene lost 6 bases and the J gene lost 5 bases, with 13 bases spanning the gap. This CDR3 region has 14 residues. CDR3 residues: CASRWGQLNEKLFF. CDR3 DNA: TGTGCCAGCAGATGGGGGCAGTTAAATGAAAAACTGTTTTTT.

The rearrangement links TRBV4-1 to TRBJ1-2, with a tentative D call TRBD1 (6 bases). Trimming took off 0 bases at V and 8 bases at J, with 13 bases between the two ends. Germline-derived CDR1 and CDR2 are MGHRA and YSYEKL. This CDR3 spans 14 amino acids. CDR3 sequence (DNA): TGCGCCAGCAGCCAAGATTTAGGGGGATCGGGCTACACCTTC. This codes for CASSQDLGGSGYTF.

This clone was counted between two and nine times. This rearrangement joins TRBV9 to TRBJ1-1, with no clear D. Deletions cut 1 base from V and 2 bases from J, with 12 bases between. This CDR3 contains 15 residues. Germline values: CDR1 SGDLS, CDR2 YYNGEE. DNA for the CDR3: TGTGCCAGCAGCGTAAAGGTCGACATTAACACTGAAGCTTTCTTT. Protein: CASSVKVDINTEAFF.

This clone appeared a few times. The chain carries TRBV25-1 and TRBJ2-5; 11 nucleotides match TRBD1. The germline V gene encodes CDR1 MGHDK and CDR2 SYGVNS. The junction had 8 bases not matched to a gene; V was cut back by 0 bases and J by 2 bases. This CDR3 has 18 residues. Here the CDR3 DNA reads TGTGCCAGCAGTGAATATTTACTGGGACAGGGGGGACAAGAGACCCAGTACTTC. Protein sequence: CASSEYLLGQGGQETQYF.

V usage is TRBV11-3 and J usage is TRBJ2-1; 9 bases match TRBD1. After removal of 5 bases from V and 4 bases from J, the junction contained 6 bases not matched to a gene. The CDR3 length is 15 residues. The germline CDR1 and CDR2 sequences are SGHNT and YENEEA. CDR3 in amino acids: CASSTIGQGYNEQFF. CDR3 DNA: TGTGCCAGCAGCACCATCGGACAGGGGTACAATGAGCAGTTCTTC.

This chain joins TRBV7-8 and TRBJ2-7; 9 bases map to TRBD1. Germline V gene lookup returns CDR1 SGHVS and CDR2 FQNEAQ. The CDR3 is made up of 16 amino acids. The V and J ends lost 4 bases and 1 base, in that order; junction bases with no gene match: 8. The CDR3 bases are TGTGCCAGCAGCTCCCTGGGACAGGGCAAATCCTACGAGCAGTACTTC. Protein: CASSSLGQGKSYEQYF.

The chain has TRBV7-4 and TRBJ2-3; 8 nucleotides match TRBD2. The ends lost 5 bases at V and 4 bases at J; junction bases unmatched: 11. This CDR3 comprises 16 residues. Per the germline V gene, CDR1 is SGHVT and CDR2 is SQSDAQ. The CDR3 spells CASSPITSGSPDTQYF. In nucleotides, the CDR3 is TGTGCCAGCAGCCCTATCACTAGCGGTTCCCCAGATACGCAGTATTTT.

DNA for the CDR3: TGTGCCAGTAGTATATCCCCGTCAAACATTCAGTACTTC. It is translated as CASSISPSNIQYF. V usage is TRBV19 and J usage is TRBJ2-4; D remains ambiguous. This CDR3 has 13 amino acids. CDR1 and CDR2 (germline): LNHDA, SQIVND (reference sequence). Trimming cost V 2 bases and J 6 bases, with 8 bases left between them.

This chain's CDR3 is CASSPIGPQHF. CDR3 in DNA: TGTGCCAGCAGTCCTATTGGGCCCCAGCATTTT. This sequence joins TRBV6-5 and TRBJ1-5, with D uncertain. V shed 5 bases and J shed 9 bases, with 8 bases lying between them. This CDR3 is 11 amino acids long. Germline CDR1 is MNHEY and CDR2 is SVGAGI.

In this sample, this clone turned up once. The CDR3 region has the DNA TGTGCCAGCAGCTTGACAGGGAATCAGCCCCAGCATTTT. Amino acid sequence: CASSLTGNQPQHF. The chain carries TRBV7-2 and TRBJ1-5, with 7 bases fitting TRBD1. The CDR3 consists of 13 residues. J gave up 4 bases and V 3 bases, and 0 bases lay outside the gene matches. Germline V gene lookup returns CDR1 SGHTA and CDR2 FQGNSA.